Given below is one T cell receptor beta chain in context. No antigen is known for it. The sample comes from a study of shared clonotypes between healthy human individuals. As for the study in general: The composition of the donors was two women and a few men aged 18 to 49.

The ends were cut back, 5 bases at V and 4 bases at J, with 15 bases in the middle. This CDR3 spans 14 amino acids. CDR1 and CDR2 from the germline V gene are SGHNT and YYREEE (reference sequence). Only in-frame clones appear in the TCRdb table, and some are missing; sequencing was by immunoSEQ multiplex PCR. The table lists more than 1.2 million clones, 97% to 99% of them singletons. Study observations and caveats: Rarefaction revealed incomplete sorted-subset sequencing despite large depth. Non-shared clonotypes had lower generation probabilities than clonotypes shared by all four sorted-subset donors. Clonotype sharing among donors was thought likely to change with sequencing depth.

This sequence joins TRBV5-4 and TRBJ1-1, with D uncertain. The sequenced sample consisted of naive CD4+ T cells sorted from blood. This sample's subset: CD45RA+ positively selected. This TCR was sampled from a young man in good health. The CDR3 reads CASRPGGKGTEAFF. CDR3 nucleotide sequence: TGTGCCAGCAGACCCGGCGGGAAAGGCACTGAAGCTTTCTTT.